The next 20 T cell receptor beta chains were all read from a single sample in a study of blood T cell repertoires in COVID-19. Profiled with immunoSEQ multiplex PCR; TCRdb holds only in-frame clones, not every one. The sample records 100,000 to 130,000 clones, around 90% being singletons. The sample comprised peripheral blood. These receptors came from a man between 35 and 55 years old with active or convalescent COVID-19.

CDR3 in amino acids: CASSARQGILFF. As DNA, the CDR3 is TGTGCCAGCAGCGCCAGACAGGGGATTCTGTTTTTT. The chain combines TRBV5-6 with TRBJ1-4; 8 positions match TRBD1. Germline V gene sequence: CDR1 SGHDT, CDR2 YYEEEE. Trimming at V came to 4 bases and at J to 14 bases, leaving 7 bases not matched to a gene. The CDR3 runs 12 residues. The full variable domain, in which reference TRBV5-6 and TRBJ1-4 provide the parts outside the CDR3, is DAGVTQSPTHLIKTRGQQVTLRCSPKSGHDTVSWYQQALGQGPQFIFQYYEEEERQRGNFPDRFSGHQFPNYSSELNVNALLLGDSALYLCASSARQGILFFGSGTQLSVL.

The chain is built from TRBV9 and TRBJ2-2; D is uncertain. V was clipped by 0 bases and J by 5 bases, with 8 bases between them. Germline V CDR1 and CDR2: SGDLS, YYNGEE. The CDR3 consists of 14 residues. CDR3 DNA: TGTGCCAGCAGCGTAGGCTACGGGACCGGGGAGCTGTTTTTT. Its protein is CASSVGYGTGELFF.

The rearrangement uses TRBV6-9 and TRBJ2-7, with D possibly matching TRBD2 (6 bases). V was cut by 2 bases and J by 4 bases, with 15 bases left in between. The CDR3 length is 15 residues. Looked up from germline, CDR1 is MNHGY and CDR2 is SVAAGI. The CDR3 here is CASSYVLAPGYEQYF. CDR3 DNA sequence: TGTGCCAGCAGTTATGTACTAGCTCCCGGTTACGAGCAGTACTTC.

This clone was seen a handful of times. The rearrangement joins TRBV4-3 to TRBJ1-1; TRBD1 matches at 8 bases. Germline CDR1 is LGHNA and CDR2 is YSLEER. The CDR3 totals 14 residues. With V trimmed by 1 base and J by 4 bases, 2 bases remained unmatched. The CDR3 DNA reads TGCGCCAGCAGCCAAGGGACAGGGTCCACTGAAGCTTTCTTT. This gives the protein CASSQGTGSTEAFF.

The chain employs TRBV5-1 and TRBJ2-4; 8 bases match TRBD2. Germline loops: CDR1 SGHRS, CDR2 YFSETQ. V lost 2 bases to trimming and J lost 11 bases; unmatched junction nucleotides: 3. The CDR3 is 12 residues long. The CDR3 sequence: CASSLAGVVQYF. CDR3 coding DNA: TGCGCCAGCAGCTTAGCGGGAGTCGTTCAGTACTTC.

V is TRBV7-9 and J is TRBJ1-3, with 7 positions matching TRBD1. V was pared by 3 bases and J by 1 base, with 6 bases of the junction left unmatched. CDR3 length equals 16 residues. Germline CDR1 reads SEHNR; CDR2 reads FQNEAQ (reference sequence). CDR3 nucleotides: TGTGCCAGCAGCTTTATCGGGGGACAGTCTGGAAACACCATATATTTT. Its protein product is CASSFIGGQSGNTIYF.

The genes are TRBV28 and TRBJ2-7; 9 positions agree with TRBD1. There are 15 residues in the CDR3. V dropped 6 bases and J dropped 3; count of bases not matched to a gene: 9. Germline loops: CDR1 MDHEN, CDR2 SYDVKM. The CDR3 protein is CASSQTGQGLYEQYF. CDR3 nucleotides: TGTGCCAGCAGCCAAACGGGACAGGGACTCTACGAGCAGTACTTC.

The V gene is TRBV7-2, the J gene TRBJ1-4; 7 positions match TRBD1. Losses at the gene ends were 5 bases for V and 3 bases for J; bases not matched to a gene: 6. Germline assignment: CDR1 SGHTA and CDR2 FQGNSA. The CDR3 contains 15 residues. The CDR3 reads CASSGRQGPNEKLFF. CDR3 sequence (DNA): TGTGCCAGCAGCGGGCGACAGGGTCCTAATGAAAAACTGTTTTTT.

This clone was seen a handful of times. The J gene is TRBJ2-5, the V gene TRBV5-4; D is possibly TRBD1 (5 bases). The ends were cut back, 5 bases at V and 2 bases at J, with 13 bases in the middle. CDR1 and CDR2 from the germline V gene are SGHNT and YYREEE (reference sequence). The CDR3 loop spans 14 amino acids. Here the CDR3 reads CASSHRGFQETQYF. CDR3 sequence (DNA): TGTGCCAGCAGTCATAGGGGTTTTCAAGAGACCCAGTACTTC.

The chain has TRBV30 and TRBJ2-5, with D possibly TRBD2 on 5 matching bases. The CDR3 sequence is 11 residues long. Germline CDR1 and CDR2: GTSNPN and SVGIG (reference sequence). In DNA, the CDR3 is TGTGCTGCGACTAACCTGGAGACCCAGTACTTC. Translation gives CAATNLETQYF. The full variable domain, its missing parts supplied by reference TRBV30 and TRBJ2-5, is SQTIHQWPATLVQPVGSPLSLECTVEGTSNPNLYWYRQAAGRGLQLLFYSVGIGQISSEVPQNLSASRPQDRQFILSSKKLLLSDSGFYLCAATNLETQYFGPGTRLLVL.

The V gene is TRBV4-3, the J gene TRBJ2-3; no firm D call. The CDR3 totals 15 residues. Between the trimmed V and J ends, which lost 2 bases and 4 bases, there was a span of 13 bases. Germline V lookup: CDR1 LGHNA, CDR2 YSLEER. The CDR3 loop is CASSQRITAPDTQYF. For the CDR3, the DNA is TGCGCCAGCAGCCAACGAATTACTGCCCCAGATACGCAGTATTTT.

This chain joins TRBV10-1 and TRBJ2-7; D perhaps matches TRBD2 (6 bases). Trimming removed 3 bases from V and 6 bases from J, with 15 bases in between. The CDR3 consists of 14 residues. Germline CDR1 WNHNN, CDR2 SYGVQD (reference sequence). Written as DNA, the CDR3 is TGCGCCAGCAGTGAAATCACTAGCTCGCGCGAGCAGTACTTC. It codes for CASSEITSSREQYF.

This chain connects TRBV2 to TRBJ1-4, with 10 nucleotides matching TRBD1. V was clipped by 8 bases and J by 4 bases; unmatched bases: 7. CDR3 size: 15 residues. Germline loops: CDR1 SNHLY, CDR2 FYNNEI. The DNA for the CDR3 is TGTGCCAGCTCGGACAGGGGGGTGAATAATGAAAAACTGTTTTTT. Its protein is CASSDRGVNNEKLFF.

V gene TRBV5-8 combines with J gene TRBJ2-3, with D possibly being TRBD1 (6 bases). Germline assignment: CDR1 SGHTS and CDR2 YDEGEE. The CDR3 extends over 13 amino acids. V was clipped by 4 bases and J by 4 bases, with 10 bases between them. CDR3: CASSRTGPDTQYF. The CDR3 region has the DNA TGTGCCAGCAGCCGAACAGGGCCAGATACGCAGTATTTT.

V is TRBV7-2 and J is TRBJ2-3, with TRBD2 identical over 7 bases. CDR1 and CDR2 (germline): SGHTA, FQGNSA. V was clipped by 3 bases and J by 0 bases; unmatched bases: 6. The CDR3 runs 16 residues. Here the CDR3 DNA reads TGTGCCAGCAGCTTTCCCCCGGGGGGTAGCACAGATACGCAGTATTTT. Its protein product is CASSFPPGGSTDTQYF.

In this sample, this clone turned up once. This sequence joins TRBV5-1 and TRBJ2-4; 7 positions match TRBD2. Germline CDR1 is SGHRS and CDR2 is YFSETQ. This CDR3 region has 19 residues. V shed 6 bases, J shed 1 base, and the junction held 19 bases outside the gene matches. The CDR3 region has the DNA TGCGCCAGCACCATCGGGGTCCGGCGGGAGTCTGGCGCCAAAAACATTCAGTACTTC. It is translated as CASTIGVRRESGAKNIQYF.

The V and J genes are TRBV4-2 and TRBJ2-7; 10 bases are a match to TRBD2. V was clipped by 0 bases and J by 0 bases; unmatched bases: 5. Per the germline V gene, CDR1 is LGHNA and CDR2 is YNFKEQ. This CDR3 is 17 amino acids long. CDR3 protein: CASSQDSLAGPSYEQYF. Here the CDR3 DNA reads TGTGCCAGCAGCCAAGATTCACTAGCGGGACCCTCCTACGAGCAGTACTTC.

CDR3 sequence reads: CASSPPQEGPMTEAFF. The CDR3 coding sequence is TGTGCCAGCTCACCACCTCAGGAAGGCCCTATGACTGAAGCTTTCTTT. The chain combines TRBV18 with TRBJ1-1, with unresolved D. The CDR3 runs to 16 residues. Trimming removed 0 bases from V and 5 bases from J, with 16 bases in between. Germline CDR1 is KGHSH and CDR2 is LQKENI.

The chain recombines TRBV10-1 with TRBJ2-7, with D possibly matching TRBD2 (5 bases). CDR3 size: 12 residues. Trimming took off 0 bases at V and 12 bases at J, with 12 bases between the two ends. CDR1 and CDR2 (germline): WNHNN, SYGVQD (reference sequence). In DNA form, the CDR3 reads TGCGCCAGCAGTGAGTCCTCGAGGGAATTGTACTTC. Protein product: CASSESSRELYF.

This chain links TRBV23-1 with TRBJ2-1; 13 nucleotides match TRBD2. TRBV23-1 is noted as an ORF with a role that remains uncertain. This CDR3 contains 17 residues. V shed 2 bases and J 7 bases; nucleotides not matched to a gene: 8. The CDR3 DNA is TGCGCCAGCAGTCAAGTGACTAGCGGGAGGATAGGAAATGAGCAGTTCTTC. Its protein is CASSQVTSGRIGNEQFF.